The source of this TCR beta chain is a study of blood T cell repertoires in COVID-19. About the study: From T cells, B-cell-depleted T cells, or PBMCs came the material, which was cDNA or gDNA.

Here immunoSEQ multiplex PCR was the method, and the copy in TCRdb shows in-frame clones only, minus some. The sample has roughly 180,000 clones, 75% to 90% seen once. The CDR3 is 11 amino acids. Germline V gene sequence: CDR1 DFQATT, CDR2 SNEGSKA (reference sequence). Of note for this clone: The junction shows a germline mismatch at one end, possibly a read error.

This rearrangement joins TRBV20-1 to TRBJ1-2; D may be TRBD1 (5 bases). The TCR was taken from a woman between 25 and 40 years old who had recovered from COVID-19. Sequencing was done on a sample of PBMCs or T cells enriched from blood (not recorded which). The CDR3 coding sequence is TGCAGTGCTAGAAACCGACAGTCCACAGCCTTC. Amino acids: CSARNRQSTAF.